The sequence of this T cell receptor beta chain was determined in a study of T cell repertoires in cytomegalovirus infection. CDR1 and CDR2 (germline): MNHEY, SMNVEV (reference sequence). The junction had 7 bases not matched to a gene; V was cut back by 6 bases and J by 10 bases. CDR3 length: 15 amino acids. Study-level results: Clonotypes of TCR beta that were HLA-C-restricted and CMV-specific dominated the ex vivo response.

TCRdb used MiXCR to reprocess the reads, holding one entry per CDR3 protein. The repertoire consists of hundreds of thousands of distinct CDR3 sequences, with just under 30% occurring once and the leading ten covering over 15%. As to this clonotype: Its specificity is unknown.

The source material was cultured PBMCs, sampled from culture after CMV antigen stimulation. V is TRBV27 and J is TRBJ2-1; 15 positions agree with TRBD2. The receptor was derived from a human donor in good health (CMV status not recorded). Some clones in this sample may be carry-over from other donors' samples. The CDR3 sequence: CASSSRTSGRAEQFF. Here the CDR3 DNA reads TGTGCCAGCAGCTCCCGGACTAGCGGGAGGGCGGAGCAGTTCTTC.